Below are 8 T cell receptor beta chains sequenced from a single sample in a study of cytomegalovirus exposure and HLA in healthy donors (dated by TCRdb to the late 2010s). The library was made by the immunoSEQ multiplex PCR assay. For the multiplex PCR, a mixture combining 60 forward primers for TCR Vbeta segments and 13 reverse primers for TCR Jbeta segments was used. TCRdb obtained this table from immuneACCESS and retained in-frame rearrangements with V and J assigned. These tables miss some clones; where compared with another copy, unresolved V genes account for less than half of the shortfall, and the remainder is unexplained. The sample data list 100,000 to 150,000 clones, and around 74% of these were observed just once. The leading ten clones occupy approximately 6.3% of the sample. The sequenced sample consisted of PBMCs. The receptors derive from a man aged 35 to 55 in good health and CMV-seropositive.

The chain carries TRBV7-2 and TRBJ2-3, with D possibly being TRBD1 (6 bases). Per the germline V gene, CDR1 is SGHTA and CDR2 is FQGNSA. The CDR3 runs 15 residues. V was cut by 1 base and J by 4 bases, with 12 bases left in between. In DNA, the CDR3 is TGTGCCAGCAGCTTAGGGTCCCCAGGGGCAGATACGCAGTATTTT. Translation gives CASSLGSPGADTQYF.

The V call is TRBV21-1, the J call TRBJ1-1. TRBV21-1 is a pseudogene. The CDR3 is 10 residues long. CDR3 sequence: CASRSTEAFF. DNA of the CDR3: TGTGCCAGCAGGAGCACTGAAGCTTTCTTT.

V usage is TRBV27 and J usage is TRBJ2-5; D remains unclear. CDR1 is MNHEY, CDR2 SMNVEV, per germline (reference sequence). Trimming left V 6 bases short and J 3 bases short, with 14 bases between. This CDR3 contains 14 residues. The CDR3 loop reads CASRKFGAEETQYF. CDR3 DNA: TGTGCCAGCAGGAAATTTGGAGCAGAAGAGACCCAGTACTTC.

CDR3 bases: TGTGCCAGCAGACTCACAGGGGGCACTGAAGCTTTCTTT. Translation gives CASRLTGGTEAFF. This chain joins TRBV6-4 and TRBJ1-1; 8 nucleotides line up with TRBD1. The CDR3 runs to 13 residues. The V gene's germline CDR1 is MRHNA and CDR2 SNTAGT. V trimming: 6 bases; J trimming: 4 bases; junction bases outside the gene matches: 4.

V usage is TRBV5-1 and J usage is TRBJ1-2, with 7 nucleotides matching TRBD1. Germline V gene lookup returns CDR1 SGHRS and CDR2 YFSETQ. The CDR3 has 14 residues. The V gene end was trimmed by 0 bases and the J gene end by 8 bases; junction bases not matched to a gene: 7. The CDR3 spells CASSLDPRQGGYTF. The CDR3 region has the DNA TGCGCCAGCAGCTTGGACCCCCGACAGGGAGGCTACACCTTC.

In DNA, the CDR3 is TGTGCCAGCTCACCAAAAGGGGGTGATAATGAGCAGTTCTTC. Encoded protein: CASSPKGGDNEQFF. The rearrangement joins TRBV18 to TRBJ2-1; the D gene is possibly TRBD1 (6 bases). With 2 bases removed from V and 7 bases from J, the gap between germline ends came to 12 bases. The CDR3 has 14 residues. Germline V gives CDR1 KGHSH, CDR2 LQKENI.

V usage is TRBV7-2 and J usage is TRBJ2-3; weak D call: TRBD2 (6 bases). Germline V gene data show CDR1 as SGHTA and CDR2 as FQGNSA. V was shortened by 4 bases and J by 6 bases, with 17 bases between the two germline ends. The CDR3 covers 15 residues. The CDR3: CASSWLGGASDTQYF. In DNA form, the CDR3 reads TGTGCCAGCAGCTGGTTGGGCGGGGCGTCGGATACGCAGTATTTT.

Only one count was recorded for this clone. This chain connects TRBV9 to TRBJ2-3; TRBD2 might be the D (5 bases). The germline CDR1 and CDR2 sequences are SGDLS and YYNGEE. This CDR3 has 15 residues. The germline V and J ends were trimmed by 0 bases and 1 base, with 9 bases remaining between them. In nucleotides, the CDR3 is TGTGCCAGCAGCGTAGCTTGGCGGGGCACAGATACGCAGTATTTT. Amino acids: CASSVAWRGTDTQYF. Supplemented by reference TRBV9 and TRBJ2-3, the full variable domain reads DSGVTQTPKHLITATGQRVTLRCSPRSGDLSVYWYQQSLDQGLQFLIQYYNGEERAKGNILERFSAQQFPDLHSELNLSSLELGDSALYFCASSVAWRGTDTQYFGPGTRLTVL.